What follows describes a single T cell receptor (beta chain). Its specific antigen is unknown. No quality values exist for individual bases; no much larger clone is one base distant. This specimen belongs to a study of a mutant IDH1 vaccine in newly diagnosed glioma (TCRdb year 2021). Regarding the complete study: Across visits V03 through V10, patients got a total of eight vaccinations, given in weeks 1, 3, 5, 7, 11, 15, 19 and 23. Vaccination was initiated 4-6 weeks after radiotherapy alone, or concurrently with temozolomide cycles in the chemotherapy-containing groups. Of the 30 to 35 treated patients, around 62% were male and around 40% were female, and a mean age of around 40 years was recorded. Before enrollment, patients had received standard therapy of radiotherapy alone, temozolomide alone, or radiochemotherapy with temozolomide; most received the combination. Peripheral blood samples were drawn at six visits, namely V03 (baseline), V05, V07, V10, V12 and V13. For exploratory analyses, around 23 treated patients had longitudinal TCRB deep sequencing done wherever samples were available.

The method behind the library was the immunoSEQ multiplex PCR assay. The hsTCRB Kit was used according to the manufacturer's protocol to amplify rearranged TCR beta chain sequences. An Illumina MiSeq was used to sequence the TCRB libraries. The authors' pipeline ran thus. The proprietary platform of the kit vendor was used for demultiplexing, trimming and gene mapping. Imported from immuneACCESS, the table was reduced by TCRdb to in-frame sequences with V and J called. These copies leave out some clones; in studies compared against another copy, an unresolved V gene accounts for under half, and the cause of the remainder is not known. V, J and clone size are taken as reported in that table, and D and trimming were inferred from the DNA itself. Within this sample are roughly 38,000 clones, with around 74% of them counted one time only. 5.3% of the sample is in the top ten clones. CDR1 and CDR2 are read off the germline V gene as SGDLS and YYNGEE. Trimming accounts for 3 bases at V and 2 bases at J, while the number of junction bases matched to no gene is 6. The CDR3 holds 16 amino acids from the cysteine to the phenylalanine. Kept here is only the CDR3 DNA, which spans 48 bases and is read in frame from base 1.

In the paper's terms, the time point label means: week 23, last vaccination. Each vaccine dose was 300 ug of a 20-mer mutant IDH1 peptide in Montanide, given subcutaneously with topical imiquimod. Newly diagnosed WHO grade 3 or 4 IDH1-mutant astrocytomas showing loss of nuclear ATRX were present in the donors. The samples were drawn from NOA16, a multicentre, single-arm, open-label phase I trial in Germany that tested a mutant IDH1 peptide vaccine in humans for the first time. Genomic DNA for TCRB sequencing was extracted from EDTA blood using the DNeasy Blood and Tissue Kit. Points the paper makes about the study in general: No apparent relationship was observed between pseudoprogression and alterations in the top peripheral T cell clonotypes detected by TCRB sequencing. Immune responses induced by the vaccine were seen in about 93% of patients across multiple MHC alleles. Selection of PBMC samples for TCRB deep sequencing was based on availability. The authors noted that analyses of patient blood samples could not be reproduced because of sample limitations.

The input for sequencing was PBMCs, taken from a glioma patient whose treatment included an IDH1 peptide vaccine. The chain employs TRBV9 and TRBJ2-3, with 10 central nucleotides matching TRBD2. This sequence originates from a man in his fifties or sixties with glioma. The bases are TGTGCCAGCAGCGGGAGCGGGGGGGCCCCCACAGATACGCAGTATTTT. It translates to CASSGSGGAPTDTQYF. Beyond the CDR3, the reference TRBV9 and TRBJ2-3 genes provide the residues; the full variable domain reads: DSGVTQTPKHLITATGQRVTLRCSPRSGDLSVYWYQQSLDQGLQFLIQYYNGEERAKGNILERFSAQQFPDLHSELNLSSLELGDSALYFCASSGSGGAPTDTQYFGPGTRLTVL.